The present entry profiles one TCR beta chain with its context. This sample stems from a study of control samples from healthy donors and cancer patients. The V and J ends lost 5 bases and 2 bases, in that order; junction bases with no gene match: 9. Germline CDR1 KGHDR, CDR2 SFDVKD. The CDR3 length is 16 residues. Method: immunoSEQ multiplex PCR; TCRdb's copy keeps in-frame clones and lacks some. The data hold 75,000 or so clones, with 89% observed a single time. The sample consisted of PBMCs. The clonotype comes from a man in his 60s with colorectal cancer. The chain has TRBV24-1 and TRBJ2-3; 7 positions match TRBD2. For the CDR3, the DNA is TGTGCCACCAGTGGCTGGGCTAGCGGAGACACAGATACGCAGTATTTT. Translated: CATSGWASGDTDTQYF.